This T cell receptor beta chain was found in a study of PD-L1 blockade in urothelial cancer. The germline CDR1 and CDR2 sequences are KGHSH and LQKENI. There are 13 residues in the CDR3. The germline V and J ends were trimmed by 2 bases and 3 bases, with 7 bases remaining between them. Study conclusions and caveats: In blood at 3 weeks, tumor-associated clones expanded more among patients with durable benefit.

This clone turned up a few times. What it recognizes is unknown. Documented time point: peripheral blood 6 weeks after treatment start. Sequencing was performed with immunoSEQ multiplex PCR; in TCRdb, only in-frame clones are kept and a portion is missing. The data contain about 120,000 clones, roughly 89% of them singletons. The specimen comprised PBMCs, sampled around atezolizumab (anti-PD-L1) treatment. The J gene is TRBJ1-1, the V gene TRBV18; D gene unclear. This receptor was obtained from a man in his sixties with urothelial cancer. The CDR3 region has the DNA TGTGCCAGCTCACCAAGACGGGACACTGAAGCTTTCTTT. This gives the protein CASSPRRDTEAFF.